This T cell receptor (beta chain) was sequenced in a study of T cells in Graves' hyperthyroidism and ophthalmopathy (dated by TCRdb to the late 2010s). As for the study more broadly: Peripheral blood samples were taken at the time of initial diagnosis, prior to any treatment. To identify distinguishing TCR V-J signatures, a discovery cohort of roughly 100 patients was used, comprising 43 with Graves' ophthalmopathy and under 60 with stable Graves' hyperthyroidism. Whether ophthalmopathy could be predicted prospectively was tested in an independent validation cohort made up of fewer than 20 hyperthyroidism patients plus 17 patients who later progressed to ophthalmopathy. The approximately 97 discovery patients were randomly divided into training and test sets at a 7:3 ratio. Thyroid tissue and blood T-cell repertoires from over 5 Graves' hyperthyroidism patients were also compared in the study. Once sampling was done, hyperthyroidism patients were given methimazole at a starting dose of 30 mg daily, whereas ophthalmopathy patients were given high-dose intravenous methylprednisolone. The paper describes TCR Vbeta CDR3 sequencing of 135 peripheral blood samples, made up of about 41 ophthalmopathy patients, roughly 80 hyperthyroidism patients and roughly 17 progressor patients. Results the study describes overall, beyond this receptor: Most expanded thyroid clonotypes (frequency above 0.001) were also detected in blood, a finding suggesting that blood repertoires may reflect thyroid immune responses. No statistical method was used to fix the sample size in advance, and group allocation was not hidden from the investigators. In validation, progression to ophthalmopathy was predicted by the model with 70% to 71% sensitivity and 72.22% specificity, a median of approximately 6.5 months before onset. A 13 V-J signature model separated ophthalmopathy from stable hyperthyroidism, with nearly 90% sensitivity and 81% to 82% specificity in cross-validation and 80%/75% in testing.

Moderately to severely active disease, a Clinical Activity Score of at least 3, a NOSPECS grade of at least 4, and a duration under 3 months were present in ophthalmopathy patients. Exclusion was applied to patients with uncontrolled infections, other autoimmune diseases, pregnancy or lactation. Diagnoses were based on clinical symptoms, serum thyroxine and TRAb, thyroid ultrasound and orbital computed tomography. PBMCs were isolated from 10 ml of fresh peripheral blood by Ficoll-Paque density gradient centrifugation. Total RNA was extracted with Trizol reagent, and quality was checked on an Agilent 2100 Bioanalyzer. This clonotype was counted many times. Which antigen it targets is not known. Per-base quality was not reported, and no clone a single base away is much larger than it. The TCR beta CDR3 regions were amplified from the RNA transcripts. For the first round of RT-PCR on the TCR CDR3, the HTBI primer set was used together with the Qiagen OneStep RT-PCR kit. Libraries were constructed in a second round of multiplex PCR, after which size selection and purification were performed. Libraries were sequenced paired-end with 100 bp reads on an Illumina HiSeq2000. Per the source publication's procedure: SOAPnuke was used to process the raw data, with reads discarded if the reads contained adapters or uncalled bases, had a mean Phred below 15, or lacked an exact constant-primer or identifier match. COPE v1.2.5 was used to merge the high-quality paired reads, and each unique nucleotide sequence was defined as a clonotype. MiTCR v1.1 was used to align clonotypes to the IMGT TRBV, TRBD and TRBJ reference segments. The analysis included only V-J combinations with a frequency above 0.0001, which together covered 99.2% of the repertoires. A TCS score was defined as the ratio between F50 (clonal expansion) and ExV (chaos), using BLOSUM62-based TCRdist between CDR3 peptides within each V-J. Welch's t-statistics and random forest reduced some 510 V-J features to roughly 13, which were used in a naive Bayes classifier (R e1071). TCRdb passed the public sequencing reads through fastp at Q25 and MiXCR, retaining productive beta sequences. Each CDR3 protein appears once, grouped with its most common genes and DNA. The V and J calls here are based on TCRdb, not the publication. In this sample the table shows 500,000 to 650,000 distinct CDR3 sequences, 20% of which occur a single time. 45% to 50% of the sample is in the top ten clones.

V is shortened by 1 base, J by 3 bases, and the region joining them spans 12 bases. CDR1 and CDR2, per the germline V gene, are SGHTA and FQGNSA. Including the terminal cysteine and phenylalanine, the CDR3 comprises 15 residues. The only DNA kept is the CDR3, 45 bases in frame from the first base. The V and J segments used are TRBV7-2 and TRBJ1-1; confidence is insufficient to name the D gene. What was sequenced was blood. The clonotype comes from a man aged 35 to 55 with Graves' ophthalmopathy. Here is the DNA: TGTGCCAGCAGCTTAGAACAGATTAGGGACACTGAAGCTTTCTTT. Its protein reads: CASSLEQIRDTEAFF.